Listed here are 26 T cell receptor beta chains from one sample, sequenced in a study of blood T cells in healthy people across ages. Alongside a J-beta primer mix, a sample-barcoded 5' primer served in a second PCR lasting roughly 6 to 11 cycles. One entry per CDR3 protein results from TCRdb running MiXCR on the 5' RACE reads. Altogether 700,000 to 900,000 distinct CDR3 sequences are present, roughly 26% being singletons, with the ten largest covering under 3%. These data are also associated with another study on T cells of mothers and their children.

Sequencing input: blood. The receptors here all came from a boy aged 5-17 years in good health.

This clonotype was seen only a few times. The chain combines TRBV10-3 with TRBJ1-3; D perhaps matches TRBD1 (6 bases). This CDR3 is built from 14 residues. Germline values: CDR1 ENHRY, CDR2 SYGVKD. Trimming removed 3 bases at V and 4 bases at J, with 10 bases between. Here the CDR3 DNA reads TGTGCCATCAGTGATCGGACAGTGGGAAACACCATATATTTT. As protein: CAISDRTVGNTIYF.

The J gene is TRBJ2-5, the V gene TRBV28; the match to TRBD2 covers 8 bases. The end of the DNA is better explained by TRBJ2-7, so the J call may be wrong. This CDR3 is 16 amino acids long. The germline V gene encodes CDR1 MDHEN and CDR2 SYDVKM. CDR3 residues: CASSSMEAGGNDEQYF. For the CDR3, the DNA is TGTGCCAGCAGTTCCATGGAGGCGGGGGGTAACGACGAGCAGTACTTC.

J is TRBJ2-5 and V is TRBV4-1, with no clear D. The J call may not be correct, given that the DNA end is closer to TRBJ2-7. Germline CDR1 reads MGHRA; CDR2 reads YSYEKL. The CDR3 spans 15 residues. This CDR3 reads CASSQGFSRRYEQYF. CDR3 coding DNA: TGCGCCAGCAGCCAAGGATTCAGTCGGCGCTACGAGCAGTACTTC.

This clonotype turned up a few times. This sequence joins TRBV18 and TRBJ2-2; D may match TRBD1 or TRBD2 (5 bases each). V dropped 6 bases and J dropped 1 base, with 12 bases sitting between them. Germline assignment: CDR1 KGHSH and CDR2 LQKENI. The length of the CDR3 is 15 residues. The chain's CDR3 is CASSLGPWNTGELFF. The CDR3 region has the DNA TGTGCCAGCTCTCTGGGACCCTGGAACACCGGGGAGCTGTTTTTT. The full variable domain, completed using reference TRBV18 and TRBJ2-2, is NAGVMQNPRHLVRRRGQEARLRCSPMKGHSHVYWYRQLPEEGLKFMVYLQKENIIDESGMPKERFSAEFPKEGPSILRIQQVVRGDSAAYFCASSLGPWNTGELFFGEGSRLTVL.

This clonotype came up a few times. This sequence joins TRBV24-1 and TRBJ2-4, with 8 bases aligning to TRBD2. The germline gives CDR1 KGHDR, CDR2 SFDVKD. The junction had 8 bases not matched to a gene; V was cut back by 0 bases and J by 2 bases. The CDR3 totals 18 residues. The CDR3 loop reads CATSDLLPPGGSKNIQYF. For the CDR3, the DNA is TGTGCCACCAGTGATTTGCTACCGCCGGGGGGGTCCAAAAACATTCAGTACTTC.

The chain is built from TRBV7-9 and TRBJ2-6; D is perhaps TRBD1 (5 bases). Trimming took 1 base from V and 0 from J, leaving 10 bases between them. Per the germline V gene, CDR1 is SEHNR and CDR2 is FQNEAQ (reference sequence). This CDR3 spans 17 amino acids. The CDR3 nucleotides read TGTGCCAGCAGCTTAGGGACATACAGCTCTGGGGCCAACGTCCTGACTTTC. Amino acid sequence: CASSLGTYSSGANVLTF.

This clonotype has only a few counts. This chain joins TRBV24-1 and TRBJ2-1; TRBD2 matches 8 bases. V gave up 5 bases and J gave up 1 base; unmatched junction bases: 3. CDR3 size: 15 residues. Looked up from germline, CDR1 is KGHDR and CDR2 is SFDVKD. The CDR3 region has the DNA TGTGCCACCAGTGCTTCGGGGGGGTCCTACAATGAGCAGTTCTTC. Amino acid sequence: CATSASGGSYNEQFF.

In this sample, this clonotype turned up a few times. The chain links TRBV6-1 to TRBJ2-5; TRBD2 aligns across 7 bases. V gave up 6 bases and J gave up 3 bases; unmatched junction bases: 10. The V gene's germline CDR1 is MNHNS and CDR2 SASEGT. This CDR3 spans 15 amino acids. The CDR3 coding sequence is TGTGCCAGCAGCGGTGGGGGGGTCGGAAAAGAGACCCAGTACTTC. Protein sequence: CASSGGGVGKETQYF.

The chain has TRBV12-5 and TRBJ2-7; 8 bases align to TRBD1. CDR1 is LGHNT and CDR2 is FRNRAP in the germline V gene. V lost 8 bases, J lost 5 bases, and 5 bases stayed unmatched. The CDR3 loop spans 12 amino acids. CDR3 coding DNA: TGTGCTAGTCAGGGGGCTTTAGACGAGCAGTACTTC. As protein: CASQGALDEQYF.

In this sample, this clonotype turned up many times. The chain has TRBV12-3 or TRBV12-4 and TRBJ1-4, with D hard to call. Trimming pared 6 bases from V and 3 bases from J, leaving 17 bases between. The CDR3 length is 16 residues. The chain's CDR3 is CASSPDPRRANEKLFF. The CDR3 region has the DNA TGTGCCAGCAGCCCCGACCCGCGACGGGCTAATGAAAAACTGTTTTTT.

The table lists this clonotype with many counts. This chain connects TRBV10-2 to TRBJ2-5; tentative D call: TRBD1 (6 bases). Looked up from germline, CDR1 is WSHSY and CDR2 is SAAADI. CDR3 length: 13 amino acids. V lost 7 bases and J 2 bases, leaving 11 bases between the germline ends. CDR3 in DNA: TGCGCCAGCACAGGGGACCTACAAGAGACCCAGTACTTC. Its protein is CASTGDLQETQYF.

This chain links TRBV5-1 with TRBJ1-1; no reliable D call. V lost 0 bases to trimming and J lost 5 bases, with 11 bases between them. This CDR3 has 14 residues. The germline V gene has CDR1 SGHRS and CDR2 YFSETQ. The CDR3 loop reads CASSLDGFDTEAFF. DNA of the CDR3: TGCGCCAGCAGCTTGGATGGGTTTGATACTGAAGCTTTCTTT.

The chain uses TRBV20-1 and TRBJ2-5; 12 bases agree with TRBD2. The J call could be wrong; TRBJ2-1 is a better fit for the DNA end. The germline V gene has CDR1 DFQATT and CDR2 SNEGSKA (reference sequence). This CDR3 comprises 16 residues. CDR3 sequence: CSARVEGTSGLDEQFF. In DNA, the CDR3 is TGCAGTGCTAGAGTCGAAGGGACTAGCGGGTTAGATGAGCAGTTCTTC.

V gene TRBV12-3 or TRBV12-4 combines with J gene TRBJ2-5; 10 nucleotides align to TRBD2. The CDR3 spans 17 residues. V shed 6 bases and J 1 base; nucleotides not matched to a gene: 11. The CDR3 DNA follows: TGTGCCAGCAGCCTTTTCTTACTAGCGGGGTTCCAAGAGACCCAGTACTTC. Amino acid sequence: CASSLFLLAGFQETQYF.

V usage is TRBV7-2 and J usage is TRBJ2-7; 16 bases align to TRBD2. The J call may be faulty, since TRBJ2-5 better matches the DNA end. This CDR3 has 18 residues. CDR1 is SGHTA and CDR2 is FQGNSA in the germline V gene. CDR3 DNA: TGTGCCAGCAGCATGGGGACTAGCGGGGGGGGTATCCGGGAGACCCAGTACTTC. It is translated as CASSMGTSGGGIRETQYF.

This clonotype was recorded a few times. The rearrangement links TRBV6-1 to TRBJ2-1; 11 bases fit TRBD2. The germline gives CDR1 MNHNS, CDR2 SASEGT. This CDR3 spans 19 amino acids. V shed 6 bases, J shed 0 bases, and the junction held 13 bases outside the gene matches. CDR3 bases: TGTGCCAGCAGAGGGACTAGCGGTGCATCACCCCGCTCCTACAATGAGCAGTTCTTC. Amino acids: CASRGTSGASPRSYNEQFF.

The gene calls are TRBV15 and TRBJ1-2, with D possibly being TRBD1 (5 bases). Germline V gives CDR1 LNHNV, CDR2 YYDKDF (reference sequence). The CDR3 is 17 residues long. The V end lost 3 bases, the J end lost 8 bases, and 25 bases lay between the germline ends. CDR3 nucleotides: TGTGCCACCAGCAGCAAGAGTGGGGGGATAAAAAAACGGGGCTACACCTTC. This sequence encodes CATSSKSGGIKKRGYTF.

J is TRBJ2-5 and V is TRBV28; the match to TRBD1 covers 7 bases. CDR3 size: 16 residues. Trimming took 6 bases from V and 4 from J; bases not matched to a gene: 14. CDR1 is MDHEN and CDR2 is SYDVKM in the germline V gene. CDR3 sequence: CASRTLRQGLAETQYF. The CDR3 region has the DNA TGTGCCAGCAGAACCCTCCGACAGGGTCTGGCAGAGACCCAGTACTTC. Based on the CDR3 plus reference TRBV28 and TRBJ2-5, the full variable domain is DVKVTQSSRYLVKRTGEKVFLECVQDMDHENMFWYRQDPGLGLRLIYFSYDVKMKEKGDIPEGYSVSREKKERFSLILESASTNQTSMYLCASRTLRQGLAETQYFGPGTRLLVL.

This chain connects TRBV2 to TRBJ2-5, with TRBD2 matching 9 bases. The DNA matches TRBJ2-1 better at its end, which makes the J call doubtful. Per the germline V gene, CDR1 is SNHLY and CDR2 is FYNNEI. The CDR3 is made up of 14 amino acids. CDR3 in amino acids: CATRAGGGYNEQFF. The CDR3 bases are TGTGCCACCCGAGCGGGGGGTGGCTACAATGAGCAGTTCTTC.

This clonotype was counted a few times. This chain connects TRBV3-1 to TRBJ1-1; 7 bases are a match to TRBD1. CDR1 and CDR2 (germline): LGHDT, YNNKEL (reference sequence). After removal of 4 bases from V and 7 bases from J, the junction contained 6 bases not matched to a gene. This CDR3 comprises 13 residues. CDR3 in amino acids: CASSLLGQFEAFF. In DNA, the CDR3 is TGTGCCAGCAGCCTTCTGGGACAGTTTGAAGCTTTCTTT. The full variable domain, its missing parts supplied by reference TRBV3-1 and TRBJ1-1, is DTAVSQTPKYLVTQMGNDKSIKCEQNLGHDTMYWYKQDSKKFLKIMFSYNNKELIINETVPNRFSPKSPDKAHLNLHINSLELGDSAVYFCASSLLGQFEAFFGQGTRLTVV.

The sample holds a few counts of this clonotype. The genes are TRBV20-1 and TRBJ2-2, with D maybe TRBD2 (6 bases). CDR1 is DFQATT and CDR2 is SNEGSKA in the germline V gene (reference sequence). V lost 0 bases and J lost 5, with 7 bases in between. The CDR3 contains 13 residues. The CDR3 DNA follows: TGCAGTGCTAGAGATGGGGGGACCGGGGAGCTGTTTTTT. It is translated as CSARDGGTGELFF.

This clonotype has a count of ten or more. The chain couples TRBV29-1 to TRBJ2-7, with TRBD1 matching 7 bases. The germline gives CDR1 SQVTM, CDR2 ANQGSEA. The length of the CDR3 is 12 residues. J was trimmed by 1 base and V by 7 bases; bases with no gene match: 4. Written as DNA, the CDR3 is TGCAGCGCCCACAGGGGATCCTACGAGCAGTACTTC. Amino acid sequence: CSAHRGSYEQYF.

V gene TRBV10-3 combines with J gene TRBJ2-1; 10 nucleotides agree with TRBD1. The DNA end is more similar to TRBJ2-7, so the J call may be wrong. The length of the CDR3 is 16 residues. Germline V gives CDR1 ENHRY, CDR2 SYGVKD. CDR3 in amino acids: CAISESPGTGDSEQYF. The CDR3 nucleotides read TGTGCCATCAGTGAGTCCCCCGGGACAGGGGACTCCGAGCAGTACTTC.

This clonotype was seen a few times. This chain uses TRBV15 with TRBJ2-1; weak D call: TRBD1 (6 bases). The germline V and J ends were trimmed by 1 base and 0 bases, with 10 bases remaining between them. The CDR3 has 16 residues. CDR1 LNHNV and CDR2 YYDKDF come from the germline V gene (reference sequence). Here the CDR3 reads CATSRGTGSSYNEQFF. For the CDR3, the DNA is TGTGCCACCAGCAGAGGAACAGGGAGCTCCTACAATGAGCAGTTCTTC.

The CDR3: CASSLVVAGGSFVETQYF. The CDR3 nucleotides read TGCGCCAGCAGCTTGGTGGTCGCCGGAGGATCTTTTGTGGAGACCCAGTACTTC. The rearrangement joins TRBV5-1 to TRBJ2-5, with a tentative D call TRBD2 (5 bases). V dropped 0 bases and J dropped 5 bases, with 23 bases sitting between them. This CDR3 has 18 residues. In germline, CDR1 is SGHRS, CDR2 YFSETQ.

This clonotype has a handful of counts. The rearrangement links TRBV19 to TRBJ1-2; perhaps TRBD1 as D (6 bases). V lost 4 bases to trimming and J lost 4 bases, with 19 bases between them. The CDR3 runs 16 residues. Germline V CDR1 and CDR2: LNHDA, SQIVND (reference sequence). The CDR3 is CASSTKADSAAYGYTF. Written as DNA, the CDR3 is TGTGCCAGTAGTACGAAGGCGGACAGTGCTGCCTATGGCTACACCTTC.